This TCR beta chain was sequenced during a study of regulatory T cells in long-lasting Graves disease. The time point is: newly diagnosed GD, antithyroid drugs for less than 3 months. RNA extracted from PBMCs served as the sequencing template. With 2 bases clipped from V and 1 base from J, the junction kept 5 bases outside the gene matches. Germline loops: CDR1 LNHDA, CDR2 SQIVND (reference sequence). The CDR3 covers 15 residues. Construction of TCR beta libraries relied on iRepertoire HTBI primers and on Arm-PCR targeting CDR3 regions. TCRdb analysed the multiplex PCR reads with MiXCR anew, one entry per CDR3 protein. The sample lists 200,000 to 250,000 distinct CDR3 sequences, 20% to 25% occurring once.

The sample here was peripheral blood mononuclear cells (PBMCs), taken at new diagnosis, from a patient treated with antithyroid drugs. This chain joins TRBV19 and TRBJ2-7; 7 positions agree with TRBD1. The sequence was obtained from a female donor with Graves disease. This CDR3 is CASSIRGGRSYEQYF. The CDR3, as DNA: TGTGCCAGTAGTATAAGAGGGGGCCGTTCCTACGAGCAGTACTTC.